This T cell receptor beta chain is from a study of post-analysis software for immune sequencing data. Across the whole study: Recorded disease courses covered relapsing-remitting, secondary progressive and progressive-relapsing multiple sclerosis. Some patients had no subtype annotation. Notes on the study in general: Batch-mates among the samples co-clustered strongly by F measure. Patients carried a handful of TRBV segments more frequently than controls did, and TRBV5-6, TRBV5-1 and TRBV20-1 were among them. Controls had significantly higher normalized Chao1 diversity than multiple sclerosis patients.

Unique molecular identifiers had been added to the TCR beta cDNA libraries. Each batch of about 1 to 11 million T cells produced roughly 450,000 cDNA molecules. TCRdb reprocessed the PCR reads via MiXCR and lists one record per CDR3 protein. Among approximately 730,000 distinct CDR3 sequences listed, roughly 46% were seen once. The CDR3 sequence is 10 residues long. Germline values: CDR1 SNHLY, CDR2 FYNNEI. Trimming shortened V by 10 bases and J by 9 bases, and 10 bases separated the two germline ends. In its sample, this clonotype was seen a few times. Its antigen is not identified. The sequence was obtained from a girl between 10 and 17 years old with multiple sclerosis. The chain has TRBV2 and TRBJ2-1, with a weak D call TRBD2 (6 bases). Sequenced material: blood. The DNA of the CDR3 is TGTGCCACCGTCGGGAGTGAGCAGTTCTTC. It translates to CATVGSEQFF.